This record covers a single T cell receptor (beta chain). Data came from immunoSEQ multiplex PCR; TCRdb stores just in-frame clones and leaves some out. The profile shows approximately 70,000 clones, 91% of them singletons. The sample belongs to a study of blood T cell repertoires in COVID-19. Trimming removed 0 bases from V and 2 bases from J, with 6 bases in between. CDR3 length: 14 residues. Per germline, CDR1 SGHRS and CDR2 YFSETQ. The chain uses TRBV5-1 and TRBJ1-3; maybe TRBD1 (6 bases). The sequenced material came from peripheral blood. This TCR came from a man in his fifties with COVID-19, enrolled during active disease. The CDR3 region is CASSLGTAGNTIYF. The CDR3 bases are TGCGCCAGCAGCTTGGGGACAGCTGGAAACACCATATATTTT.